The T cell receptor beta chain described here comes from a study of monozygotic twins with inflammatory bowel disease. In germline, CDR1 is LNHDA, CDR2 SQIVND (reference sequence). The CDR3 loop spans 16 amino acids. TCRdb re-called the 5' RACE reads; every CDR3 protein appears as one record, without DNA. The table lists more than 350,000 distinct CDR3 sequences, with more than 2% in the top ten. This chain uses TRBV19 with TRBJ2-3; TCRdb lists TRBD1, though no DNA is available to test this call. The material sequenced was blood. This receptor was obtained from a human donor with ulcerative colitis or Crohn's disease, or a healthy co-twin of an affected twin (not recorded which). CDR3 region: CASSPFLRGSSDTQYF.